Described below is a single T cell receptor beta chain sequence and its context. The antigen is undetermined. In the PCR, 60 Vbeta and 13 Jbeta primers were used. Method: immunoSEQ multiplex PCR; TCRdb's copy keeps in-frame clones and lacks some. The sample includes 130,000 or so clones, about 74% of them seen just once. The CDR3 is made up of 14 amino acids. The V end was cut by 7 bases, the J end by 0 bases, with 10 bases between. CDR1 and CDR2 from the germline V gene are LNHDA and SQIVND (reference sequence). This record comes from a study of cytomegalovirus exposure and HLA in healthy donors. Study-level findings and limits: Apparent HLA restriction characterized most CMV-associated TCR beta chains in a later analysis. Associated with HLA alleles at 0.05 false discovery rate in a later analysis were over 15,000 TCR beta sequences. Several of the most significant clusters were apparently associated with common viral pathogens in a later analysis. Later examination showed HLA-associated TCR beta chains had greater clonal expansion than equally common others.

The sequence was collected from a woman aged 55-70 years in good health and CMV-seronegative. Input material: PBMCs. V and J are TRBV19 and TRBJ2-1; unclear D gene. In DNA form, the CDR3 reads TGTGCCAGTACCCTAGGCTACTCCTACAATGAGCAGTTCTTC. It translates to CASTLGYSYNEQFF.